One T cell receptor beta chain is described in this entry. This specimen comes from a study of control samples from healthy donors and cancer patients. Clones were read by immunoSEQ multiplex PCR, and TCRdb kept only the in-frame ones, dropping some. The sample yields 80,000 or so clones, 91% seen once. Trimming took off 3 bases at V and 5 bases at J, with 12 bases between the two ends. There are 14 residues in the CDR3. CDR1 and CDR2 from the germline V gene are SGHNT and YYREEE (reference sequence). Sequenced input: blood. The source of this sequence is a man between 50 and 59 years old in good health. The V and J genes are TRBV5-4 and TRBJ1-3; possibly TRBD1 for D (6 bases). The CDR3 bases are TGTGCCAGCAGCTATCAAGGACAGAGAAACACCATATATTTT. It codes for CASSYQGQRNTIYF. The whole variable domain, remainder taken from reference TRBV5-4 and TRBJ1-3, is ETGVTQSPTHLIKTRGQQVTLRCSSQSGHNTVSWYQQALGQGPQFIFQYYREEENGRGNFPPRFSGLQFPNYSSELNVNALELDDSALYLCASSYQGQRNTIYFGEGSWLTVV.